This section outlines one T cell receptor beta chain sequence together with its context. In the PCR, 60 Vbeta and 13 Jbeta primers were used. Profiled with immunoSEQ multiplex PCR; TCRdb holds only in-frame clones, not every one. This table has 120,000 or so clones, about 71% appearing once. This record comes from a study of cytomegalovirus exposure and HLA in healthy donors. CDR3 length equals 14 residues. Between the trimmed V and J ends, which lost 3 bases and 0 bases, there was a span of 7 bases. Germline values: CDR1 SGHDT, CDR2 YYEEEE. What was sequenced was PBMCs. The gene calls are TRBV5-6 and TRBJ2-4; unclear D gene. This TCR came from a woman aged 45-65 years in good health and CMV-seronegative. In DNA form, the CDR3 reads TGTGCCAGCAGCTCAGGCGCAGCCAAAAACATTCAGTACTTC. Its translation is CASSSGAAKNIQYF.